This T cell receptor (beta chain) was sequenced during a study of persistence of HIV-infected CD4 T cells (dated by TCRdb to about 2020). Regarding the study in general: Participants had been on suppressive ART for a median of roughly eight years. Peripheral blood samples of up to about 180 mL were obtained at multiple time points, with the exception of a couple of participants, for whom leukapheresis was performed at a single time point. Anti-CD3/anti-CD28 stimulation activated a higher proportion of cells, with a lower memory fraction, than antigen stimulation. CMV- and HIV-1 Gag-responding CD4+ T cells were isolated from ART-treated individuals so that antigen-driven clonal expansion of HIV-1-infected cells could be examined. The clonality of all cells in each sorted population was measured by TCRbeta sequencing, and the clonality of infected cells was measured by proviral sequencing. In the cross-participant TCR cluster analysis, eight or nine participants were included for CMV and roughly 7 participants were included for Gag. The paper's findings and limits, for the study overall: Antigen-responding cells were enriched for expanded CDR3beta sequences that were degenerate, which suggests that CD4+ responses to CMV and Gag underwent convergent selection. Within the same sorted populations, TCR oligoclonality correlated with proviral oligoclonality. Significantly lower TCRbeta richness was observed in CMV- and Gag-responding cells than in anti-CD3/anti-CD28-responding cells, and higher oligoclonality was observed in CMV-responding cells than in CD3/CD28-stimulated and Gag-responding cells. Few individuals were included in the study, and only a limited range of antigens was tested. Bulk TCR analyses could not be restricted to the rare CMV-responding cells that actually carried HIV-1 proviruses.

About this clone: It lacks a known antigen. The sample holds no much larger clone one base away, and base qualities are not on file.

In light of the paper, this sample's treatment or condition label describes: suppressive antiretroviral therapy. As a nonspecific positive control representing the CD4+ T cell repertoire, the cells were stimulated with anti-CD3/anti-CD28 magnetic beads. Sorting of responding CD4+ T cells was based on upregulation of both CD40 ligand and CD69. HIV-1-infected adults in whom suppressive ART had been started during chronic infection were enrolled as participants. Plasma HIV-1 RNA had been undetectable (below 50 copies/mL) in participants for at least 4 years. To be included, a participant needed positive CMV serology and a CD4+ T cell count above 400 cells/uL. Before stimulation, PBMCs were isolated using density centrifugation and depleted of CD8+ T cells. For less than 20 hours, CD8-depleted PBMCs were stimulated with anti-CD28/CD49d costimulation, a CD40-blocking antibody, and enfuvirtide, which was added to prevent new infections. Cells were sorted on a Beckman Coulter MoFlo Legacy or XDP sorter, with propidium iodide excluding dead cells. Genomic DNA was extracted with the QIAamp DNA Mini Kit for samples above one million cells, otherwise with the Quick-DNA Microprep Kit.

TCRbeta repertoires were sequenced from genomic DNA with the immunoSEQ hsTCRB assay version 4 in survey mode. Genomic DNA was diluted to about 9.1 ng/uL, using up to 1 ug per sample for TCRbeta sequencing. Concerning the study's data processing: Analysis of the TCRbeta data was done in ImmunoSeq Analyzer 3.0, and diversity was computed on productive nucleotide rearrangements. Using the Immunarch R package, the improved Chao index served to estimate lower-bound TCR diversity and the Gini coefficient served to estimate clonality. Different nucleotide rearrangements encoding the same CDR3beta amino acid sequence were counted as distinct clonotypes. TCRbeta sequences significantly enriched in antigen-responding cells relative to anti-CD3/anti-CD28-activated cells were identified by differential abundance analysis. Using predicted peptide-MHC specificity as the basis, GLIPH2 grouped TCRs into clusters, both for each participant individually and for the merged data sets that combined participants. TCRdb took this table from immuneACCESS and kept in-frame rearrangements with V and J called. Such tables lack part of the clones; where checked against another copy, unresolved V genes explain under half of the gap, and the rest is unexplained. Clonal size and the V and J genes are those of that table, whereas D and trimming came from the DNA. This sample gives about 47,000 clones in total; just over 90% of them show up just once. The top ten clones comprise approximately 1.8% of the sample.

Sequenced material: CD4+ T cells sorted from PBMCs after approximately 18-hour stimulation, taken from a patient who received antiretroviral therapy. The cell subset or site label here, explained by the study, means: CD40L+CD69+ CD4 T cells responding to anti-CD3/anti-CD28 beads, representing the overall repertoire. The clonotype comes from an adult man with HIV who was CMV-seropositive.

The nucleotides read TGTGCCAGTAGTAGCGACTCTGGGGCCAACGTCCTGACTTTC. The resulting protein is CASSSDSGANVLTF. The chain uses TRBV19 and TRBJ2-6; no confident D gene assignment can be made. Spanning cysteine to phenylalanine, the CDR3 consists of 14 amino acids. Only CDR3 DNA is held: 42 bases, read in frame from base 1. V loses 4 bases, J loses 0 bases, and the germline ends lie 4 bases apart. The germline V gene (reference sequence) gives CDR1 as LNHDA and CDR2 as SQIVND.